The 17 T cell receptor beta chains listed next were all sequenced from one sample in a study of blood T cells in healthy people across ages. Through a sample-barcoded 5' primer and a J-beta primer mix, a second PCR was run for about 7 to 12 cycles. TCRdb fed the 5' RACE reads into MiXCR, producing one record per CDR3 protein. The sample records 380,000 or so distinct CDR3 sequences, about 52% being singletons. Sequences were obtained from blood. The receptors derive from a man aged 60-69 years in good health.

The CDR3 loop reads CASSSNTGGPYEQYF. The CDR3 coding sequence is TGCGCCAGCAGCTCCAATACGGGGGGCCCCTACGAGCAGTACTTC. The chain uses TRBV5-1 and TRBJ2-7; possible D gene TRBD2, 7 bases. Germline CDR1 reads SGHRS; CDR2 reads YFSETQ. Trimming took 3 bases from V and 2 from J, leaving 15 bases between them. The CDR3 has 15 amino acids.

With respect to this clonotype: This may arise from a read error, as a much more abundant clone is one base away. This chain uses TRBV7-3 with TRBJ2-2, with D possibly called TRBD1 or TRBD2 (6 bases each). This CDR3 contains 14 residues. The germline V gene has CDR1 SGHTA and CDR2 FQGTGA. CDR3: CASSLTQGFGGLFF. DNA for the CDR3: TGTGCCAGCAGCTTAACCCAGGGGTTCGGGGGGCTGTTTTTT.

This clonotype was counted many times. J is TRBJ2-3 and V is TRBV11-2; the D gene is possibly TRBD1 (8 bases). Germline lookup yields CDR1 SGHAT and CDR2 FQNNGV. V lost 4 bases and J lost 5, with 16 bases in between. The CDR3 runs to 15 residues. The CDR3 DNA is TGTGCCAGCAGCTCGGGCGGGGGACAGGTAGATACGCAGTATTTT. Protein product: CASSSGGGQVDTQYF. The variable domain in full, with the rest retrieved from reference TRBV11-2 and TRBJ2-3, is EAGVAQSPRYKIIEKRQSVAFWCNPISGHATLYWYQQILGQGPKLLIQFQNNGVVDDSQLPKDRFSAERLKGVDSTLKIQPAKLEDSAVYLCASSSGGGQVDTQYFGPGTRLTVL.

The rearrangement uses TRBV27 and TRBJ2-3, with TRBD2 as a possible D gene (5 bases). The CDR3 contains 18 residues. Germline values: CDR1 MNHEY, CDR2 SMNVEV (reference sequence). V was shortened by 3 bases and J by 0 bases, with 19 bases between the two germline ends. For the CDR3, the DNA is TGTGCCAGCAGTTTTCGGGGTAGCAAGGCCCCCAGCACAGATACGCAGTATTTT. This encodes CASSFRGSKAPSTDTQYF.

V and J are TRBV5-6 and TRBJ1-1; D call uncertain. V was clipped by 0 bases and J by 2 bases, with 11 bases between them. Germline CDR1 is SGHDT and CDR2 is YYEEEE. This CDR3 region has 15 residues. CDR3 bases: TGTGCCAGCAGCTTGGCGATCGGAGTCAACACTGAAGCTTTCTTT. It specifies CASSLAIGVNTEAFF.

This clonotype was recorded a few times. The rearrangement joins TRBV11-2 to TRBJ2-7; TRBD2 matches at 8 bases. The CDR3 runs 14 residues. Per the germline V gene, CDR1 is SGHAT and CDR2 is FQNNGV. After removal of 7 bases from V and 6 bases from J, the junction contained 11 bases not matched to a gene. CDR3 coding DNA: TGTGCCAGCACCGGTGCGGGGGGCTCTAGCGAGCAGTACTTC. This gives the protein CASTGAGGSSEQYF.

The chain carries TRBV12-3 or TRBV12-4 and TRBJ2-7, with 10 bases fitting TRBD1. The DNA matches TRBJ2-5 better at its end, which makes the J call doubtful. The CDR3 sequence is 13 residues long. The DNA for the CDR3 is TGTGCCAGCAGGACGGGACAGGGGTGGACCCAGTACTTC. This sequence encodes CASRTGQGWTQYF.

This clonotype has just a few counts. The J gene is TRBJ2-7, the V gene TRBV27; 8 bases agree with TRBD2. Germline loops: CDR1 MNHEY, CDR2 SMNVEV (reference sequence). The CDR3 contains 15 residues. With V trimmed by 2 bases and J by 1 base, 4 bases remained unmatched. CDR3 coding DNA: TGTGCCAGCAGTTTACAGACGGGGGGGTCCTACGAGCAGTACTTC. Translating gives CASSLQTGGSYEQYF.

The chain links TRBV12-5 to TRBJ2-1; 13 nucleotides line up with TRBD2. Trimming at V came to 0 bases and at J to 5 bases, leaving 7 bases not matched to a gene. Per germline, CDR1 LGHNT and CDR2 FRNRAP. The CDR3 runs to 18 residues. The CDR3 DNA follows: TGTGCTAGTGGTTTGGTACGGAGTGGACTAGCGGGGGACAATGAGCAGTTCTTC. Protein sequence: CASGLVRSGLAGDNEQFF.

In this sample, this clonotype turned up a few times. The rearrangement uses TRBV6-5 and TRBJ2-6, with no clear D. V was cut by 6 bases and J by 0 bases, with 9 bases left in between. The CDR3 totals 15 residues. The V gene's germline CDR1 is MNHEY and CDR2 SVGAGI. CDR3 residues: CASRTHYSGANVLTF. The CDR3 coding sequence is TGTGCCAGCAGGACACACTACTCTGGGGCCAACGTCCTGACTTTC.

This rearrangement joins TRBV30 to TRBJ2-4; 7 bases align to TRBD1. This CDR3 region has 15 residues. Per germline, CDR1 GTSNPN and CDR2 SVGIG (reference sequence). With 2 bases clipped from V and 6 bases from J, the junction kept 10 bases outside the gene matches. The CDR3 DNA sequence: TGTGCCTGGAGTCACCGGACAGGTAGATCAAACATTCAGTACTTC. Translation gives CAWSHRTGRSNIQYF.

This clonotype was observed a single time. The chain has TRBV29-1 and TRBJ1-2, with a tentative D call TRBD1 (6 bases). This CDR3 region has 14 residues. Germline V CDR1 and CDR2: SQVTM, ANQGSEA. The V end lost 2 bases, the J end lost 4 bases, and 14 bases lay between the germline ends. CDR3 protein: CSVERGGRGYGYTF. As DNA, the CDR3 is TGCAGCGTTGAAAGGGGGGGCCGGGGCTATGGCTACACCTTC.

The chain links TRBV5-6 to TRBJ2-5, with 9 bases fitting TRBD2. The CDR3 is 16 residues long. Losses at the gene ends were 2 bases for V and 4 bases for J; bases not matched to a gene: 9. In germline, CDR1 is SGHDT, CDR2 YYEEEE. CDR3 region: CASSFGGRAAGETQYF. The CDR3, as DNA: TGTGCCAGCAGCTTTGGCGGGAGGGCCGCGGGAGAGACCCAGTACTTC.

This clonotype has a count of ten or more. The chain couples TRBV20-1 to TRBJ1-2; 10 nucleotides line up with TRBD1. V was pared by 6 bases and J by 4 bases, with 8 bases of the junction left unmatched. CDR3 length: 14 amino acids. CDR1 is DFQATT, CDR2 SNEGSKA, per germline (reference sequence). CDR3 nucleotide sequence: TGCAGTGCCCTCGGACAGGGGGGGTTCTATGGCTACACCTTC. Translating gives CSALGQGGFYGYTF.

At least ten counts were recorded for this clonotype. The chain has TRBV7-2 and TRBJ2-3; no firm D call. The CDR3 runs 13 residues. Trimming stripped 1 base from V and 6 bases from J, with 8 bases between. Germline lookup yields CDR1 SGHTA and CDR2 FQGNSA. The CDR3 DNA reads TGTGCCAGCAGCTTAGTAATACGGGATACGCAGTATTTT. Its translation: CASSLVIRDTQYF. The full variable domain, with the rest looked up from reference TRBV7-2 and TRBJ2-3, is GAGVSQSPSNKVTEKGKDVELRCDPISGHTALYWYRQSLGQGLEFLIYFQGNSAPDKSGLPSDRFSAERTGGSVSTLTIQRTQQEDSAVYLCASSLVIRDTQYFGPGTRLTVL.

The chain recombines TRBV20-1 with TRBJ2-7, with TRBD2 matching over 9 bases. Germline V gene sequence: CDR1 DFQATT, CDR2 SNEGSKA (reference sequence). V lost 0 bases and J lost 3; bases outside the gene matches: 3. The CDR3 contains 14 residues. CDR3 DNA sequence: TGCAGTGCTAGAGATCGCGGGAGGGTCTACGAGCAGTACTTC. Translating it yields CSARDRGRVYEQYF.

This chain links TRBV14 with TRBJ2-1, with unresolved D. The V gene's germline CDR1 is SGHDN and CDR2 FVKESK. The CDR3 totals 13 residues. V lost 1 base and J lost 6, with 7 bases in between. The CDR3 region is CASSQGLPNEQFF. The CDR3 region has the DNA TGTGCCAGCAGCCAAGGGCTGCCCAATGAGCAGTTCTTC. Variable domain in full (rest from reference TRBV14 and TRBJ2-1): EAGVTQFPSHSVIEKGQTVTLRCDPISGHDNLYWYRRVMGKEIKFLLHFVKESKQDESGMPNNRFLAERTGGTYSTLKVQPAELEDSGVYFCASSQGLPNEQFFGPGTRLTVL.